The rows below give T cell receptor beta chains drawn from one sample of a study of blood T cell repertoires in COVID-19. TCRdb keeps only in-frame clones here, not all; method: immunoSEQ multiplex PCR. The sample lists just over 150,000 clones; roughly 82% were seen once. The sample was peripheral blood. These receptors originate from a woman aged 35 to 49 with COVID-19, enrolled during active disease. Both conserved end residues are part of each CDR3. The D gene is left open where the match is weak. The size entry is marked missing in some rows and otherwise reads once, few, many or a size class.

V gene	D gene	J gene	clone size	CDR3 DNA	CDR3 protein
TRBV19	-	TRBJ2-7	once	TGTGCCAGTAGTATAGATCTACGGGAGCAGTACTTC	CASSIDLREQYF
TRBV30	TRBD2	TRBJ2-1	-	TGTGCCTGGAGCAAATACGCAACCGGGACTACTCTGGGTAATGAGCAGTTCTTC	CAWSKYATGTTLGNEQFF
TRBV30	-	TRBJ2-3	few	TGTGCCTGGAGTGTAAAGGGGGTTGGTAGGACAGATACGCAGTATTTT	CAWSVKGVGRTDTQYF
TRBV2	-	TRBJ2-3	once	TGTGCCAGCAGTGAAGTCGAGGGAGCGGCAGATACGCAGTATTTT	CASSEVEGAADTQYF
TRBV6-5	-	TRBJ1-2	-	TGTGCCAGCACTACCTATTCTAACTATGGCTACACCTTC	CASTTYSNYGYTF
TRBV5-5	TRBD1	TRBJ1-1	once	TGTGCCAGCAGCAGGGGACAGGGGGGATCATGGGAGACTGAAGCTTTCTTT	CASSRGQGGSWETEAFF
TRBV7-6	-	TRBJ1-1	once	TGTGCCAGCAGCTATTCAGAGAACACTGAAGCTTTCTTT	CASSYSENTEAFF
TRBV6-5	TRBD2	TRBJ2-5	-	TGTGCCAGCAGTTTGACTAGCGTACAAGAGACCCAGTACTTC	CASSLTSVQETQYF
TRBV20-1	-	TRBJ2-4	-	TGCAGTGCCCGCGCGGGCATTCAGTACTTC	CSARAGIQYF
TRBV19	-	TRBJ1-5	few	TGTGCCAGTAGTATATCGTGGGGACACAATCAGCCCCAGCATTTT	CASSISWGHNQPQHF
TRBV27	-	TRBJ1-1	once	TGTGCCAGCAGTTTGCAGGGTGGTAGGAACACTGAAGCTTTCTTT	CASSLQGGRNTEAFF
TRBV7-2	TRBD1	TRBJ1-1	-	TGTGCCAGCAGCTCCTACAGGGGAGGGAACACTGAAGCTTTCTTT	CASSSYRGGNTEAFF
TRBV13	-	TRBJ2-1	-	TGTGCCAGCAGCTTAAGGGACTTTTATGAGCAGTTCTTC	CASSLRDFYEQFF
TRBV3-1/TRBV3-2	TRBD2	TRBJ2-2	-	TGTGCCAGCAGCACGAGACTAGCGATTACCGGGGAGCTGTTTTTT	CASSTRLAITGELFF
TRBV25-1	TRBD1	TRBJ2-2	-	TGTGCCAGCAGTAACCCCGGGACAGCCAACACCGGGGAGCTGTTTTTT	CASSNPGTANTGELFF
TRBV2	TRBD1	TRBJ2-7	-	TGTGCCAGCGTAGGACAGGGGGCGGGAGGAGGTCTCGAGCAGTACTTC	CASVGQGAGGGLEQYF
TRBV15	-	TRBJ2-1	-	TGTGCCACCAGCAGAGTTACACAGTCTAATGAGCAGTTCTTC	CATSRVTQSNEQFF
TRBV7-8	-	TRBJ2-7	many	TGTGCCAGCAGCAATCAGGGTTTCCACGAGCAGTACTTC	CASSNQGFHEQYF
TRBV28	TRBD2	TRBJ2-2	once	TGTGCCAGCAGTCCCAGCGGGAGGGCCAACACCGGAGAGCTGTTTTTT	CASSPSGRANTGELFF
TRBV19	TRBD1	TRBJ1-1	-	TGTGCCAGTAGTATGGACAGGGGGCGGTGGGACACTGAAGCTTTCTTT	CASSMDRGRWDTEAFF
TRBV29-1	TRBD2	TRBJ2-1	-	TGCAGCGCCAAACTAGCGGGAGTAGGCAATGAGCAGTTCTTC	CSAKLAGVGNEQFF
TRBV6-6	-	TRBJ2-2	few	TGTGCCAGCAGGTTAGCGTCCGGGGAGCTGTTTTTT	CASRLASGELFF
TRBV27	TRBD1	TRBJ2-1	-	TGTGCCAGCAGTTTATCGGGACAGGGGTTCAATGAGCAGTTCTTC	CASSLSGQGFNEQFF
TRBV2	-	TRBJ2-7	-	TGTGCCAGCAGCGGGGTCGTATTGGGATACGAGCAGTACTTC	CASSGVVLGYEQYF
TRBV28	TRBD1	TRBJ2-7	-	TGTGCCAGCAGCTATGGGACAGCCTACGAGCAGTACTTC	CASSYGTAYEQYF
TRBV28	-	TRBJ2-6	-	TGTGCCAGCAGTCCCTGGGGAACAGGGTCTGGGGCCAACGTCCTGACTTTC	CASSPWGTGSGANVLTF
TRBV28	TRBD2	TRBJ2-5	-	TGTGCCAGCAGTTTGGCGGGAGCCACCCAAGAGACCCAGTACTTC	CASSLAGATQETQYF
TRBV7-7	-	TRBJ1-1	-	TGTGCTAGCAGTCTGGCTTTGAACACTGAAGCTTTCTTT	CASSLALNTEAFF
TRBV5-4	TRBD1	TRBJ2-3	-	TGTGCCAGCAGCTGGGGGACAGGGGGAGGCACAGATACGCAGTATTTT	CASSWGTGGGTDTQYF
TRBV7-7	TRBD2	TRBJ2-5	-	TGTGCTAGCAGCCCTAGAGCGGGAGTAGGTGAGACCCAGTACTTC	CASSPRAGVGETQYF
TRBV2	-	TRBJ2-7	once	TGTGCCAGCATACGGGGGGGACAGGGTGACGAGCAGTACTTC	CASIRGGQGDEQYF
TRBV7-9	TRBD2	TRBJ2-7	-	TGTGCCAGCAGCCGGGACTACTTCCCCTACGAGCAGTACTTC	CASSRDYFPYEQYF
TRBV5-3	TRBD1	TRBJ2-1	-	TGTGCCATCAAAAATGGACCCGGGACAGGGGAGTACAATGAGCAGTTCTTC	CAIKNGPGTGEYNEQFF
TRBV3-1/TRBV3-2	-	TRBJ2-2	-	TGTGCCAGCAGCCAAGAAACCCTAGCGCCCGGGGAGCTGTTTTTT	CASSQETLAPGELFF
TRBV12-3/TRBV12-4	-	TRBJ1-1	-	TGTGCCAGCAGTTTAGGACAGTCGGCCGAAGCTTTCTTT	CASSLGQSAEAFF
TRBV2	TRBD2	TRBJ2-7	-	TGTGCCAGCAGCCTGAACCCCCCAGGACTAGCGGGAGCATACGAGCAGTACTTC	CASSLNPPGLAGAYEQYF
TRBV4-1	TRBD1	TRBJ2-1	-	TGCGCCAGCAGCCACCCTCCGGACAGGGACTACAATGAGCAGTTCTTC	CASSHPPDRDYNEQFF
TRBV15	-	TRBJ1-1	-	TGTGCCACCAGCAGAGGGCAGGGCCCCAACACTGAAGCTTTCTTT	CATSRGQGPNTEAFF
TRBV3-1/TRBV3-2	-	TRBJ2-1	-	TGTGCCAGCAGCGGGGGGTTGGGTTCCTACAATGAGCAGTTCTTC	CASSGGLGSYNEQFF
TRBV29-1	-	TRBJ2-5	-	TGCAGCGTTGAAGCGGGACAAGAGACCCAGTACTTC	CSVEAGQETQYF
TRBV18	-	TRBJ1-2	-	TGTGCCAGCTCACCAGTCTCCCCTAGTGATGGCTACACCTTC	CASSPVSPSDGYTF
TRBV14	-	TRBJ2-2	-	TGTGCCAGCAGCCAAGTTACGGGAGAACCCGGGGAGCTGTTTTTT	CASSQVTGEPGELFF
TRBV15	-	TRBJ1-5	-	TGTGCCACCAGCAGAGATCTGGAGGGGAGGCCCCAGCATTTT	CATSRDLEGRPQHF
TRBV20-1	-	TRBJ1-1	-	TGCAGTGCTAGGCCTGGAGTTGAAGCTTTCTTT	CSARPGVEAFF
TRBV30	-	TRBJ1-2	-	TGTGCCTGGAGTGCAAGGGGTGGCTACACCTTC	CAWSARGGYTF
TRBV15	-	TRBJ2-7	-	TGTGCCACCAGCAAGGGACACACTTACGAGCAGTACTTC	CATSKGHTYEQYF
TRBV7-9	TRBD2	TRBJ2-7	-	TGTGCCAGCAGCTGGGGGACTAGCGGAAAAGACGAGCAGTACTTC	CASSWGTSGKDEQYF
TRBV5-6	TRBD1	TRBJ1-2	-	TGTGCCAGCAGCACAAGGACAGGGATTGATGGCTACACCTTC	CASSTRTGIDGYTF
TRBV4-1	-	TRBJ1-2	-	TGCGCCAGCAGCCCTAATACTAACTATGGCTACACCTTC	CASSPNTNYGYTF
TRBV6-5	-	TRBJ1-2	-	TGTGCCAGCAGTTACATGCTAAACTATGGCTACACCTTC	CASSYMLNYGYTF
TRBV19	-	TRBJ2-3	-	TGTGCCAGTAGTATGGTCGGCGGAAGAACCTCCACAGATACGCAGTATTTT	CASSMVGGRTSTDTQYF
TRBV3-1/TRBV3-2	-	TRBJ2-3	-	TGTGCCAGCAGCCCCGACAGTAGTATGGCAACGCAGTATTTT	CASSPDSSMATQYF
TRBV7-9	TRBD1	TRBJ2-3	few	TGTGCCAGCAGCCCGGGACAGGGGAACACAGATACGCAGTATTTT	CASSPGQGNTDTQYF
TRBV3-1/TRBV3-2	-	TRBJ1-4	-	TGTGCCAGCAGCCTGGGACAAGGGAGGGGACTGTTTTTT	CASSLGQGRGLFF
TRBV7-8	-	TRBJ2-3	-	TGTGCCAGCAGCTTACGCCCCCAGGAGGACGGTACAGATACGCAGTATTTT	CASSLRPQEDGTDTQYF